This TCR beta chain was sequenced in a study of blood T cell repertoires in COVID-19. This CDR3 is 16 amino acids long. Germline CDR1 is SGHRS and CDR2 is YFSETQ. Trimming took 3 bases from V and 1 from J, leaving 13 bases between them. Clones were read by immunoSEQ multiplex PCR, and TCRdb kept only the in-frame ones, dropping some. Of about 64,000 clones in the sample, about 93% are singletons; the top ten hold about 9.1%. The sequence was collected from an elderly woman with active COVID-19. This sequence joins TRBV5-1 and TRBJ2-2; D is ambiguous. The source material was peripheral blood. The CDR3 DNA reads as TGCGCCAGCAGCTCGGCGCCGGGTCTGAACACCGGGGAGCTGTTTTTT. It codes for CASSSAPGLNTGELFF.